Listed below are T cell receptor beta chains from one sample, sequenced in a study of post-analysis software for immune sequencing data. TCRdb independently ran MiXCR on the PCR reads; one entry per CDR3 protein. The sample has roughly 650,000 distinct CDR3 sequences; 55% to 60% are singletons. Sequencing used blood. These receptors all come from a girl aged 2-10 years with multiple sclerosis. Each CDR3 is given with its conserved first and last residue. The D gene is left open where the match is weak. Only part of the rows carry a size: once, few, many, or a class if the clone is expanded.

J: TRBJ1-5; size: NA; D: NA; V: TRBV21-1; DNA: TGTGCCAGCAGCAAAGACAATCAGCCCCAGCATTTT; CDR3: CASSKDNQPQHF
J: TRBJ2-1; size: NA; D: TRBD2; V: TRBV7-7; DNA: TGTGCTAGCAGCTTAGACCCCGGGGCTAGCGGCCACAATGAGCAGTTCTTC; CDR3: CASSLDPGASGHNEQFF
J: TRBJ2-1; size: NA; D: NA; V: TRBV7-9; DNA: TGTGCCAGCAGTTCTACAGGGGGGGTTTACAATGAGCAGTTCTTC; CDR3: CASSSTGGVYNEQFF
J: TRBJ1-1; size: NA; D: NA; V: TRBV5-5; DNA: TGTGCCAGCAGCTTGGAGGGGGGTTTGTGGATGAACACTGAAGCTTTCTTT; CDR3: CASSLEGGLWMNTEAFF
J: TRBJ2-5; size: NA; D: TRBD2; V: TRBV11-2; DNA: TGTGCCAGCAGCCCCACTAGCGGGGGGGCCCATGAGACCCAGTACTTC; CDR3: CASSPTSGGAHETQYF
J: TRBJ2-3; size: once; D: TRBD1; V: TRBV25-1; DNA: TGTGCCAGTGAGGACAGGCGCCGCACAGATACGCAGTATTTT; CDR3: CASEDRRRTDTQYF
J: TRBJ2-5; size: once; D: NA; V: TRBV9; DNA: TGTGCCAGCAGCCCTGCAGGGGAGTGGGGCGAGACCCAGTACTTC; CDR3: CASSPAGEWGETQYF
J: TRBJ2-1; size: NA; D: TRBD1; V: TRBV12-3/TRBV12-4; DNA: TGTGCCAGCAGTTTACCCCTGGACAGGGGCTACAATGAGCAGTTCTTC; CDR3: CASSLPLDRGYNEQFF
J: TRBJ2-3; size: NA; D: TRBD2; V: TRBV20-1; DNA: TGCAGTGCTCTCTTAGGGACTAGCGGGACCCGGGATACGCAGTATTTT; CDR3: CSALLGTSGTRDTQYF
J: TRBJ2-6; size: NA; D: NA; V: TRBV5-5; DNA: TGTGCCAACAGCTTGGTTTTGAGTTCAGGGGCCAACGTCCTGACTTTC; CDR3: CANSLVLSSGANVLTF
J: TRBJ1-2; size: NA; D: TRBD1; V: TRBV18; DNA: TGTGCCAGCTCACGCTACAGGGGAAACTATGGCTACACCTTC; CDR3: CASSRYRGNYGYTF
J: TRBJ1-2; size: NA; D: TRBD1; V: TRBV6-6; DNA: TGTGCCAGCAGTCCCACAGGGGGCCGGTTTACGTACTATGGCTACACCTTC; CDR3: CASSPTGGRFTYYGYTF
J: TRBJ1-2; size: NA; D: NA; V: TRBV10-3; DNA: TGTGCCATCAGTGGGTCGAACAGCTTCTATGGCTACACCTTC; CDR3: CAISGSNSFYGYTF
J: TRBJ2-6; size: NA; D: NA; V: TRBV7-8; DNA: TGTACCAGCAGCTTAGCGCTAATAGGGTCCTCTGGGGCCAACGTCCTGACTTTC; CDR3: CTSSLALIGSSGANVLTF
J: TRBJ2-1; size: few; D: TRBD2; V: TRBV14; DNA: TGTGCCAGCAGCCAAGACACGGGACTAGCGGTAAATGAGCAGTTCTTC; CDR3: CASSQDTGLAVNEQFF
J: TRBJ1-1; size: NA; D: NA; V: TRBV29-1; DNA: TGCAGTGCCGGTTGGACAGTCCCTGAGGTCACTGAAGCTTTCTTT; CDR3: CSAGWTVPEVTEAFF
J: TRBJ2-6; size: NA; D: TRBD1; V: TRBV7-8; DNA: TGTGCCAGCAGCTTCTACAGGGGAGACTCTGGGGCCAACGTCCTGACTTTC; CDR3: CASSFYRGDSGANVLTF
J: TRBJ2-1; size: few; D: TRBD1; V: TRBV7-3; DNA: TGTGCCAGCAGCGTCGACAGGGGCGGTGAGCAGTTCTTC; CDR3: CASSVDRGGEQFF
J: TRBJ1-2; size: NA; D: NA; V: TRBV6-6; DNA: TGTGCCAGCAGTTACGTCATTACGGGGTTGGGTGGCTACACCTTC; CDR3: CASSYVITGLGGYTF
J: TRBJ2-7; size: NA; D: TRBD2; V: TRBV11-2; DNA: TGTGCCAGCAGCTCGGAGGTAGCGGGCTCCTACGAGCAGTACTTC; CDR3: CASSSEVAGSYEQYF
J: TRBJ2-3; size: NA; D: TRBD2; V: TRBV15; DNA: TGTGCCACCAGCAGACTCGCCGGGACTAGCGGGGCTAGCACAGATACGCAGTATTTT; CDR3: CATSRLAGTSGASTDTQYF
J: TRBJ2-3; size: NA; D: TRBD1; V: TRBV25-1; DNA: TGTGCCAGCAGTGAGTGGGACAGGTCTCCTAGCACAGATACGCAGTATTTT; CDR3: CASSEWDRSPSTDTQYF
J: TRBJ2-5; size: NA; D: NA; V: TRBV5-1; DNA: TGCGCCAGCAGCCTAAAGGTCCGGGGCCAAGAGACCCAGTACTTC; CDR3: CASSLKVRGQETQYF
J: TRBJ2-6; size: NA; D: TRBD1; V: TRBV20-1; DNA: TGCAGTGCTAGAGCCCTACCGACAGGGGTATACTCCGGGGCCAACGTCCTGACTTTC; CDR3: CSARALPTGVYSGANVLTF
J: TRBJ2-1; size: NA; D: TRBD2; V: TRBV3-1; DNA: TGTGCCAGCAGCCCGAGACTAGCGGCCGACAATGAGCAGTTCTTC; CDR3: CASSPRLAADNEQFF
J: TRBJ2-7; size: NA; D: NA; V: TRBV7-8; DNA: TGTGCCAGCAGCTTAGTTCCTAGGTCGGCCCAAGGCGAGCAGTACTTC; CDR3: CASSLVPRSAQGEQYF
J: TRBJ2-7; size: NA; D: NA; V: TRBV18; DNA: TGTGCCAGCCATCAGACAGGAAACTACGAGCAGTACTTC; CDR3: CASHQTGNYEQYF
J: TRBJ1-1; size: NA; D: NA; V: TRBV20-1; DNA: TGCAGTGCTAGAGCCGGGACTGACTACACTGAAGCTTTCTTT; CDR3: CSARAGTDYTEAFF
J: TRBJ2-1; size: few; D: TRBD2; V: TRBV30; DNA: TGTGCCGCGTCTAGCGGGGGAAACAATGAGCAGTTCTTC; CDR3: CAASSGGNNEQFF
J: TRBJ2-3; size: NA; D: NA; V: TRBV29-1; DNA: TGCAGCGTTGAAGAGCTCTCAGATACGCAGTATTTT; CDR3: CSVEELSDTQYF
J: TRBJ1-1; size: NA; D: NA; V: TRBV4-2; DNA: TGTGCCAGCAGCCAAGGTCAGTCAGCCCCCACTGAAGCTTTCTTT; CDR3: CASSQGQSAPTEAFF
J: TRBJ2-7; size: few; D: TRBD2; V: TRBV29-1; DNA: TGCAGCGTTGAGACTAGCGGGTACGAGCAGTACTTC; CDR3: CSVETSGYEQYF
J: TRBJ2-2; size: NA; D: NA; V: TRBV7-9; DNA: TGTGCCAGCAGCTTGGAGGCACTCGGGGAGCTGTTTTTT; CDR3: CASSLEALGELFF
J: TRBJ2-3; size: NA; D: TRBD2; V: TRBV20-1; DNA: TGCAGTGCCACGGGACTAGCGGGAGCCCGAAGCACAGATACGCAGTATTTT; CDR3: CSATGLAGARSTDTQYF
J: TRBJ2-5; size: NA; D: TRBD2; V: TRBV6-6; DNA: TGTGCCAGCAGTTACTCTTGGACTAGCGGAAAACAAGAGACCCAGTACTTC; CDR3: CASSYSWTSGKQETQYF
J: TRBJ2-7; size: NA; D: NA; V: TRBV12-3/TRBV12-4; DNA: TGTGCCAGCAGTTTAGTACACGAGCAGTACTTC; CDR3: CASSLVHEQYF
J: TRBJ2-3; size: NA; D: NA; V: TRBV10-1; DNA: TGCGCCAGCAGTGAGTCGTCTGGAACCGGGGGATCTAGCACAGATACGCAGTATTTT; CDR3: CASSESSGTGGSSTDTQYF
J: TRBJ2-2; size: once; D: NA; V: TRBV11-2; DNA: TGTGCCAGCAGCTTGGGAAAGAAGAACACCGGGGAGCTGTTTTTT; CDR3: CASSLGKKNTGELFF
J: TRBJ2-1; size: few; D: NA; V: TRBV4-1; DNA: TGCGCCAGCAGCCACCCCCCGGGACCGGGACTCCTGACCCCCTACAATGAGCAGTTCTTC; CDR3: CASSHPPGPGLLTPYNEQFF
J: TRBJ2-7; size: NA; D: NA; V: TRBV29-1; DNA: TGCAGCGCCAGGGACCTAGGGGATGACTACGAGCAGTACTTC; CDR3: CSARDLGDDYEQYF
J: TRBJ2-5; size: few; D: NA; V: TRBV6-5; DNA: TGTGCCAGCAGTTACAGAATTCAAGAGACCCAGTACTTC; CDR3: CASSYRIQETQYF
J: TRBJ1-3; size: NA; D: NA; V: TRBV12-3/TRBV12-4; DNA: TGTGCCAGCAGTCTACGCTGGGCTGGAAACACCATATATTTT; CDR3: CASSLRWAGNTIYF
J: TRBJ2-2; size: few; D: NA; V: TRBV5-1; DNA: TGCGCCAGCAGCTTGGTTGCGGGGATAACCGGGGAGCTGTTTTTT; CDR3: CASSLVAGITGELFF
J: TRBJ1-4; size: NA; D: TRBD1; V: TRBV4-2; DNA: TGTGCCAGCAGCCACCCTTACCAGGGGGCAGGTGAAAAACTGTTTTTT; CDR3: CASSHPYQGAGEKLFF
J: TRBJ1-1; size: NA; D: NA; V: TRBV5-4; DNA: TGTGCCAGCAGCTTGCAACGGACGACTCCGAACACTGAAGCTTTCTTT; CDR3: CASSLQRTTPNTEAFF
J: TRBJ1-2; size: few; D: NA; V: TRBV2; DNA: TGTGCCAGCAGTGAAGGGGTTGGCTATGGCTACACCTTC; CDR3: CASSEGVGYGYTF
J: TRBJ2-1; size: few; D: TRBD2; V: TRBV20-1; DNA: TGCAGTGCAAAGACTAGCGGGGGCGATGAGCAGTTCTTC; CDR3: CSAKTSGGDEQFF
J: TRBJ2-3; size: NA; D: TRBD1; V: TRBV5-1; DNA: TGCGCCAGCAGGCGCTTCGGACAGGGGAACACAGATACGCAGTATTTT; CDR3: CASRRFGQGNTDTQYF
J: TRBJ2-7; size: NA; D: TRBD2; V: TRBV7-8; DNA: TGTGCCAGCAGCTTATGGAGCGGGAGCTCCTACGAGCAGTACTTC; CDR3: CASSLWSGSSYEQYF
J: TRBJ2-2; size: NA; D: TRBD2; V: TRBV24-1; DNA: TGTGCCACCAGTGACCCTACTAGCGGGGGGGCCGCCACCGGGGAGCTGTTTTTT; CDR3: CATSDPTSGGAATGELFF
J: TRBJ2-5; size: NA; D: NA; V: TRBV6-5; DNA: TGTGCCAGCAACTCAGACGCGGGCCCAGAGACCCAGTACTTC; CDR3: CASNSDAGPETQYF
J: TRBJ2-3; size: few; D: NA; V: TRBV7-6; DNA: TGTGCCAGCAGCTTATATCCCGCAGATACGCAGTATTTT; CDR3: CASSLYPADTQYF